This TCR beta chain was profiled in a study of shared clonotypes between healthy human individuals. Study results and limitations: In this cohort, only blood was sampled, and tissue repertoires likely differ. Relative to memory subsets, naive subsets generally showed larger estimated richness. Naive CD4 clonotype sharing across a handful of donors was around 5.5%.

This clone showed up just a few times. Its specificity is not known. V was clipped by 0 bases and J by 2 bases; unmatched bases: 8. The length of the CDR3 is 16 residues. Germline lookup yields CDR1 SGDLS and CDR2 YYNGEE. CD45RO negativity and positive selection for CCR7 defined naive CD8 cells, a population that excluded terminally differentiated effector memory CD45RA+ cells. The protocol was immunoSEQ multiplex PCR, while the TCRdb copy is restricted to in-frame clones and leaves out a portion. The table records some 800,000 clones, around 92% of them present only once. This TCR came from a man aged 30 to 39 in good health. The sample taken for sequencing was naive CD8+ T cells sorted from blood. V gene TRBV9 combines with J gene TRBJ2-7; 7 positions match TRBD2. CDR3 sequence: CASSVDVERGTYEQYF. The CDR3 nucleotides read TGTGCCAGCAGCGTAGACGTGGAGCGGGGAACCTACGAGCAGTACTTC.